Listed below are T cell receptor beta chains from one sample, sequenced in a study of cytomegalovirus exposure and HLA in healthy donors. Sequencing was performed with immunoSEQ multiplex PCR; in TCRdb, only in-frame clones are kept and a portion is missing. Seen here are 120,000 to 150,000 clones, around 79% observed once, and the top ten hold less than 3%. The specimen sequenced was PBMCs. The source of these receptors is a male donor in good health and CMV-seronegative. The CDR3 runs from the conserved cysteine through the conserved F or W. D genes are given only for firm matches. Only some rows state a clone size, as once, few, many or a class for expanded clones.

TRBV25-1	few	TRBJ2-7	TRBD1	CASSEPGQGYEQYF	TGTGCCAGCAGTGAGCCGGGACAGGGCTACGAGCAGTACTTC
TRBV19	.	TRBJ2-7	TRBD2	CATQEAGGPSGEQYF	TGTGCCACCCAGGAGGCGGGGGGGCCGAGCGGCGAGCAGTACTTC
TRBV27	.	TRBJ1-6	.	CASKTESFRNSPLHF	TGTGCCAGCAAAACCGAAAGCTTCCGAAATTCACCCCTCCACTTT
TRBV19	.	TRBJ2-5	TRBD2	CASSDSSGVQETQYF	TGTGCCAGTAGTGATTCTAGCGGCGTCCAAGAGACCCAGTACTTC
TRBV6-5	.	TRBJ1-3	.	CASSYSQVASGNTIYF	TGTGCCAGCAGTTACTCACAGGTAGCCTCTGGAAACACCATATATTTT
TRBV9	.	TRBJ1-4	.	CASSVGGGANEKLFF	TGTGCCAGCAGCGTAGGTGGGGGGGCTAATGAAAAACTGTTTTTT
TRBV7-9	.	TRBJ1-1	.	CASSFGPEAFF	TGTGCCAGCAGCTTCGGTCCCGAAGCTTTCTTT
TRBV6-1	.	TRBJ1-2	TRBD1	CASTLGQGFNYGYTF	TGTGCCAGCACCCTGGGACAGGGATTTAACTATGGCTACACCTTC
TRBV5-1	.	TRBJ1-1	.	CASTSDTNTEAFF	TGCGCCAGCACCTCGGACACCAACACTGAAGCTTTCTTT
TRBV10-2	.	TRBJ2-7	TRBD2	CASSGTSEPYF	TGCGCCAGTTCCGGGACTAGCGAACCGTACTTC
TRBV7-3	.	TRBJ2-2	TRBD2	CASRVSGGIAGELFF	TGTGCCAGCAGGGTTAGCGGGGGTATCGCCGGGGAGCTGTTTTTT
TRBV7-2	.	TRBJ2-7	TRBD1	CATEGQGNTYEQYF	TGTGCCACTGAGGGACAGGGTAACACCTACGAGCAGTACTTC
TRBV7-9	.	TRBJ1-5	TRBD1	CASSLGGQFNQPQHF	TGTGCCAGCAGCTTAGGGGGACAGTTCAATCAGCCCCAGCATTTT
TRBV9	.	TRBJ1-5	.	CASSEDRYNQPQHF	TGTGCCAGCAGCGAAGACAGGTACAATCAGCCCCAGCATTTT
TRBV19	few	TRBJ2-7	.	CASSAPGRVVYEQYF	TGTGCCAGTAGTGCCCCGGGCAGGGTTGTCTACGAGCAGTACTTC
TRBV6-5	.	TRBJ2-1	.	CASSYGSRFGNEQFF	TGTGCCAGCAGTTACGGGTCTAGGTTCGGCAATGAGCAGTTCTTC
TRBV7-9	.	TRBJ2-7	TRBD2	CSSSSGGTSGYYEQYF	TGTTCCAGCAGCTCAGGCGGGACTAGCGGATACTACGAGCAGTACTTC
TRBV25-1	.	TRBJ2-7	TRBD1	CASSAYGGQGGEEQYF	TGTGCCAGCAGTGCGTACGGGGGACAGGGGGGAGAGGAGCAGTACTTC
TRBV6-5	few	TRBJ2-7	TRBD2	CASSYSGRYEQYF	TGTGCCAGCAGTTATAGCGGGAGGTACGAGCAGTACTTC
TRBV5-1	.	TRBJ2-1	TRBD2	CASSSFSGASSYNEQFF	TGCGCCAGCAGCTCTTTTAGCGGGGCTAGCTCCTACAATGAGCAGTTCTTC
TRBV25-1	.	TRBJ2-1	TRBD2	CASSDLTSGSQVNEQFF	TGTGCCAGCAGTGATTTGACTAGCGGGAGCCAGGTTAATGAGCAGTTCTTC
TRBV10-3	.	TRBJ1-4	.	CAISGTSTTNEKLFF	TGTGCCATCAGTGGAACAAGTACAACTAATGAAAAACTGTTTTTT
TRBV4-1	.	TRBJ2-5	.	CASSQEGTRTQETQYF	TGCGCCAGCAGCCAAGAAGGGACTCGAACTCAAGAGACCCAGTACTTC
TRBV5-4	few	TRBJ2-7	TRBD1	CASRADRGSYEQYF	TGTGCCAGCAGGGCAGACAGGGGCTCCTACGAGCAGTACTTC
TRBV5-1	.	TRBJ2-3	.	CASSLEGLSPDTQYF	TGCGCCAGCAGCTTGGAAGGACTATCACCAGATACGCAGTATTTT
TRBV6-1	.	TRBJ1-3	.	CASSLASGNTIYF	TGTGCCAGCAGTCTCGCGTCTGGAAACACCATATATTTT
TRBV2	.	TRBJ2-7	TRBD1	CASSRGQGGSYEQYF	TGTGCCAGCAGTCGTGGACAGGGGGGCTCCTACGAGCAGTACTTC
TRBV5-1	.	TRBJ1-2	.	CASSPGRVDGYTF	TGCGCCAGCAGCCCCGGGAGGGTCGATGGCTACACCTTC
TRBV5-1	.	TRBJ2-5	.	CASRRTEVQETQYF	TGCGCCAGCAGAAGGACGGAGGTCCAAGAGACCCAGTACTTC
TRBV7-3	.	TRBJ2-5	TRBD1	CASSLTGVETQYF	TGTGCCAGCAGCCTGACAGGGGTAGAGACCCAGTACTTC
TRBV7-8	.	TRBJ2-7	TRBD1	CASSFKDRDSYEQYF	TGTGCCAGCAGCTTCAAGGACAGGGACTCCTACGAGCAGTACTTC